This passage covers 7 T cell receptor beta chains from one sample sequenced in a study of Graves' ophthalmopathy and Graves' hyperthyroidism. RNA served as the template for amplifying TCR beta CDR3 regions. Amplification began with first-round RT-PCR using HTBI primers, then second-round multiplex PCR was performed. TCRdb re-called the multiplex PCR reads through MiXCR, storing one row per CDR3 protein. Of approximately 460,000 distinct CDR3 sequences listed, around 14% are singletons. Specimen: blood. Every receptor here comes from a woman younger than 45 with Graves' ophthalmopathy.

At least ten counts were recorded for this clonotype. V usage is TRBV28 and J usage is TRBJ1-2, with 7 bases fitting TRBD1. The V segment lost 3 bases and the J segment 0 bases; nucleotides outside the gene matches: 10. Looked up from germline, CDR1 is MDHEN and CDR2 is SYDVKM. The length of the CDR3 is 17 residues. CDR3 loop: CASSFPSGGESNYGYTF. In DNA, the CDR3 is TGTGCCAGCAGTTTCCCGTCAGGGGGGGAGTCTAACTATGGCTACACCTTC.

Many counts were recorded for this clonotype. The chain employs TRBV7-9 and TRBJ2-7, with D possibly matching TRBD2 (6 bases). Germline lookup yields CDR1 SEHNR and CDR2 FQNEAQ (reference sequence). Trimming left V 0 bases short and J 6 bases short, with 15 bases between. This CDR3 is built from 15 residues. As DNA, the CDR3 is TGTGCCAGCAGCTTAGCGGGACTGAGGGTAGGCGAGCAGTACTTC. It encodes CASSLAGLRVGEQYF.

This clonotype has ten or more counts. J is TRBJ2-7 and V is TRBV6-2 or TRBV6-3; 12 bases are a match to TRBD1. CDR1 is MNHEY and CDR2 is SVGEGT in the germline V gene. J lost 7 bases, V lost 0 bases, and 7 bases had no gene match. The length of the CDR3 is 16 residues. Here the CDR3 reads CASSYSPRDRGHEQYF. CDR3 nucleotides: TGTGCCAGCAGTTACTCTCCCAGGGACAGGGGGCATGAGCAGTACTTC.

This clonotype was detected many times. J is TRBJ1-6 and V is TRBV12-3 or TRBV12-4, with D possibly being TRBD1 (6 bases). This CDR3 has 13 residues. The ends were cut back, 6 bases at V and 9 bases at J, with 12 bases in the middle. CDR3 nucleotides: TGTGCCAGCAGCCTATGGGACACTTCACCCCTCCACTTT. This translates into CASSLWDTSPLHF.

This clonotype was found many times. This chain uses TRBV2 with TRBJ1-1; D may be TRBD1 (6 bases). The V end lost 2 bases, the J end lost 0 bases, and 13 bases lay between the germline ends. Germline assignment: CDR1 SNHLY and CDR2 FYNNEI. The CDR3 extends over 16 amino acids. The CDR3 protein is CASSERGGPLNTEAFF. CDR3 sequence (DNA): TGTGCCAGCAGTGAACGGGGGGGGCCCTTGAACACTGAAGCTTTCTTT.

Turning to this clonotype: At one end the junction does not follow the germline gene, possibly because of a read error. This chain links TRBV28 with TRBJ1-3; 9 nucleotides match TRBD1. Germline V gene sequence: CDR1 MDHEN, CDR2 SYDVKM. This CDR3 comprises 16 residues. CDR3 bases: TGTGCCAGCAGCCTATCGGGACAGGGTTCTGGAAACACCATATGTTTT. It is translated as CASSLSGQGSGNTICF.

CDR3 amino acids: CASGKPGTTEAFF. The CDR3 nucleotides are TGCGCCAGCGGTAAGCCAGGGACCACTGAAGCTTTCTTT. The V gene is TRBV5-1, the J gene TRBJ1-1; a possible D gene is TRBD1 (5 bases). Germline V CDR1 and CDR2: SGHRS, YFSETQ. This CDR3 spans 13 amino acids. Trimming shortened V by 7 bases and J by 4 bases, and 14 bases separated the two germline ends. The variable domain in full, with the rest retrieved from reference TRBV5-1 and TRBJ1-1, is KAGVTQTPRYLIKTRGQQVTLSCSPISGHRSVSWYQQTPGQGLQFLFEYFSETQRNKGNFPGRFSGRQFSNSRSEMNVSTLELGDSALYLCASGKPGTTEAFFGQGTRLTVV.